The rows below give T cell receptor beta chains drawn from one sample of a study of neurological immune-mediated disorders. A single record per CDR3 protein comes from TCRdb applying MiXCR to the 5' RACE reads. The sample carries about 17,000 distinct CDR3 sequences, 3.5% recorded once. The sequenced sample consisted of CD8+ T cells from blood. All receptors come from a woman aged 40 to 50 in good health. Each CDR3 is given with its conserved first and last residue. Fields, in order: D gene, clone size, J gene, V gene, CDR3 DNA, CDR3 protein. A D gene is named only where the DNA matches it firmly. Clone sizes are given selectively: once, few, many, or a class where the clone is expanded.

TRBD1	once	TRBJ2-1	TRBV12-3/TRBV12-4	TGTGCCAGCAGTTTAAGTCCGGGACAGGGGTCACCATATGAGCAGTTCTTC	CASSLSPGQGSPYEQFF
TRBD2	medium-sized	TRBJ2-2	TRBV20-1	TGCAGTGCTAGAGATAGCGGGAGGGACACCGGGGAGCTGTTTTTT	CSARDSGRDTGELFF
TRBD1	many	TRBJ2-1	TRBV6-5	TGTGCCAGCACCCAGACAGGGTCCTACAATGAGCAGTTCTTC	CASTQTGSYNEQFF
NA	many	TRBJ1-4	TRBV4-3	TGCGCCAGCAGCCGACTACTTGGGGAGGGTAGTGAAAAACTGTTTTTT	CASSRLLGEGSEKLFF
NA	many	TRBJ2-7	TRBV9	TGTGCCAGCAGCGTAGGTGGGAGAGCCATTTACGAGCAGTACTTC	CASSVGGRAIYEQYF
NA	many	TRBJ2-2	TRBV6-5	TGTGCCAGCAGTTATCTCGGATCTGACATCGGGGAGCTGTTTTTT	CASSYLGSDIGELFF
TRBD2	many	TRBJ2-1	TRBV20-1	TGCAGTGCTAGAGATCTAATCCGGCTAGCGGGAGTAGGGGATGAGCAGTTCTTC	CSARDLIRLAGVGDEQFF
NA	medium-sized	TRBJ2-3	TRBV7-2	TGTGCCAGCAGCTTAAATCCCTGGACCGAGCCAGAGTCGGGGTCGGATACGCAGTATTTT	CASSLNPWTEPESGSDTQYF
TRBD1	many	TRBJ2-6	TRBV6-5	TGTGCCAGCAGTCCGCGGACAGGGGAAGGGTCTGGGGCCAACGTCCTGACTTTC	CASSPRTGEGSGANVLTF
TRBD1	few	TRBJ2-1	TRBV20-1	TGCAGTGCTAGTAAGCAGGGGGTTATAGCCTCCTACAATGAGCAGTTCTTC	CSASKQGVIASYNEQFF
NA	NA	TRBJ2-5	TRBV11-3	TGTGCCAGCAGCTCCGGGGTGAGAGAGACCCAGTACTTC	CASSSGVRETQYF
TRBD2	many	TRBJ2-7	TRBV11-1	TGTGCCAGCAGCATCAGTAGCGGGAGGACCCACGAGCAGTACTTC	CASSISSGRTHEQYF
NA	many	TRBJ2-3	TRBV14	TGTGCCAGCAGCCAAGGCAGCACAGATACGCAGTATTTT	CASSQGSTDTQYF
TRBD1	many	TRBJ1-1	TRBV20-1	TGCACTTCCTGGGCTGGGACAGCTACTTATGAAGCTTTCTTT	CTSWAGTATYEAFF
TRBD2	many	TRBJ2-7	TRBV10-3	TGTGCCATCAGGGGACTAGCGGGAGGGCCTAAAGAGCAGTACTTC	CAIRGLAGGPKEQYF
TRBD2	many	TRBJ2-2	TRBV27	TGTGCCAGCAGTTTACAGCCTCTTCCGGGACTAGCGGGAGCCACTATTAACACCGGGGAGCTGTTTTTT	CASSLQPLPGLAGATINTGELFF
TRBD1	many	TRBJ2-7	TRBV20-1	TGCAGTGCTAGGGCATCGCAACAGGGGGATTGGGGCTACGAGCAGTACTTC	CSARASQQGDWGYEQYF
NA	NA	TRBJ1-1	TRBV7-7	TGTGCTAGCAGCCCCGACCCGGACAGTGAAGCTTTCTTT	CASSPDPDSEAFF
NA	many	TRBJ1-1	TRBV20-1	TGCAGTGCTAGAGATCTGGGGATCTCGGACACTGAAGCTTTCTTT	CSARDLGISDTEAFF
NA	many	TRBJ2-5	TRBV11-2	TGTGCCAGCAGCTTAGATCAAGCGTTTGGGGAGACCCAGTACTTC	CASSLDQAFGETQYF
NA	many	TRBJ1-5	TRBV7-9	TGTGCCAGCAGCTCCAGTGGGGGGAGCAATCAGCCCCAGCATTTT	CASSSSGGSNQPQHF
TRBD2	NA	TRBJ2-1	TRBV6-4	TGTGCCAGTGCGGGGGCCTACAATGAGCAGTTCTTC	CASAGAYNEQFF
TRBD1	medium-sized	TRBJ1-2	TRBV10-3	TGTGCCATCAGTGATCCGGGACAGTCGAACTATGGCTACACCTTC	CAISDPGQSNYGYTF
NA	many	TRBJ2-2	TRBV28	TGTGCCAGCAGTTTGGAGAGGGGCACCGGGGAGCTGTTTTTT	CASSLERGTGELFF
TRBD1	NA	TRBJ1-1	TRBV19	TGTGCCAGCCGCAGGGGGCTCGACACTGAAGCTTTCTTT	CASRRGLDTEAFF
TRBD2	medium-sized	TRBJ2-7	TRBV7-6	TGTGCCAGCAGCCTAGCGGGAGGGTCCTACGAGCAGTACTTC	CASSLAGGSYEQYF
NA	many	TRBJ1-1	TRBV5-6	TGTGCCAGCACCCCCGGGGGTGGGAACACTGAAGCTTTCTTT	CASTPGGGNTEAFF
TRBD2	many	TRBJ2-1	TRBV10-3	TGTGCCATCCTGGGGAGGGTAGGCTACAATGAGCAGTTCTTC	CAILGRVGYNEQFF
NA	many	TRBJ1-1	TRBV7-3	TGTGCCAGCAGCTTATCAGGAAGGAACACTGAAGCTTTCTTT	CASSLSGRNTEAFF
NA	many	TRBJ2-1	TRBV6-2/TRBV6-3	TGTGCCAGCATCACTAGCACCTACAATGAGCAGTTCTTC	CASITSTYNEQFF
NA	many	TRBJ2-3	TRBV7-8	TGTGCCAGCAGCTTCAACAGGGTTGGTAGGGGCACAGATACGCAGTATTTT	CASSFNRVGRGTDTQYF
NA	many	TRBJ1-3	TRBV9	TGTGCCAGCAGCGTAGACAACAGACACTCTGGAAACACCATATATTTT	CASSVDNRHSGNTIYF
NA	many	TRBJ2-7	TRBV11-2	TGTGCCAGCAGCCCAACGGTAAGACAGGGCGGGACCTACGAGCAGTACTTC	CASSPTVRQGGTYEQYF
NA	many	TRBJ1-5	TRBV7-9	TGTGCCAGCAGCTCGGCTGGGGCGCCCAGGCAGCCCCAGCATTTT	CASSSAGAPRQPQHF
NA	many	TRBJ2-4	TRBV10-3	TGTGCCATCAGTGGGGGGGAGGTGGCCAAAAACATTCAGTACTTC	CAISGGEVAKNIQYF
NA	many	TRBJ2-7	TRBV5-1	TGCGCCAGCAGTTGGTCAGGCTCCTACGAGCAGTACTTC	CASSWSGSYEQYF
NA	many	TRBJ2-7	TRBV3-1	TGTGCCAGCAGCCAAGAAGGGGCCTTGGACGAGCAGTACTTC	CASSQEGALDEQYF
NA	many	TRBJ2-7	TRBV5-1	TGCGCCAGCAGCCCGGACGGATCCAGCCCTTACGAGCAGTACTTC	CASSPDGSSPYEQYF
TRBD2	few	TRBJ2-6	TRBV27	TGTGCCAGCAGCGGACGAGCGGGAGGGGCCAACGTCCTGACTTTC	CASSGRAGGANVLTF